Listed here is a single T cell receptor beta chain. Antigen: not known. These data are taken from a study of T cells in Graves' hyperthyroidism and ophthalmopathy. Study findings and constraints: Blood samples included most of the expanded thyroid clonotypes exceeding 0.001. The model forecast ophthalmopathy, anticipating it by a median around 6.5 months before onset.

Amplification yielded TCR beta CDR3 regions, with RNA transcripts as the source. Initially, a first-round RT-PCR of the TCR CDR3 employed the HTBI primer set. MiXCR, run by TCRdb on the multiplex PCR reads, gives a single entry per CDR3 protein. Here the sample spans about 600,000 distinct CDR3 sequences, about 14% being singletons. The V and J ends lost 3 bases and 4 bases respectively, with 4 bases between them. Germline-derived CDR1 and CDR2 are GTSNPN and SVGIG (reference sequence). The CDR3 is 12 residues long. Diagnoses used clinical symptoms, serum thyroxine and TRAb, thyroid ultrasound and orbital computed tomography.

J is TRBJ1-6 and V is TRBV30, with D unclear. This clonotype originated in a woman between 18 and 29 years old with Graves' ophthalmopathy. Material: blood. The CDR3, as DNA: TGTGCCTGGAGATTTTATAATTCACCCCTCCACTTT. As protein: CAWRFYNSPLHF.